The clone carrying this T cell receptor beta chain was seen a handful of times. Its cognate antigen is unknown. It was through 5'RACE template switching that TCR cDNA was made, with a universal primer site and UMIs added. TCRdb independently ran MiXCR on the 5' RACE reads; one entry per CDR3 protein. The profile shows hundreds of thousands of distinct CDR3 sequences, roughly 13% of them singletons. Trimming removed 3 bases at V and 10 bases at J, with 10 bases between. Germline V gene lookup returns CDR1 SGHTA and CDR2 FQGNSA. This CDR3 region has 12 residues. These data belong to a study of T cells after yellow fever vaccination. Study summary: With SMART-Seq v4 Ultra Low Input, the fractions containing low cell numbers were prepared.

General study results and limits: High-abundance clonotypes from the bulk population could contaminate FACS-sorted repertoires. The study found a weaker secondary response that peaked faster, day 5 versus 15.

The source is a man aged 30-40 years who received the YFV17D yellow fever vaccine. Sample: PBMCs, taken on the day of the yellow fever booster vaccination. The gene calls are TRBV7-2 and TRBJ2-1, with D unclear. The CDR3 is CASSLIKREQFF. The CDR3 DNA follows: TGTGCCAGCAGCTTGATAAAACGAGAGCAGTTCTTC.